Presented here are 27 T cell receptor beta chains from one specimen sequenced in a study of shared clonotypes between healthy human individuals. Clones were sequenced by immunoSEQ multiplex PCR, and TCRdb holds only the in-frame ones, with some missing. Of around 2.1 million clones listed, 90% to 96% are singletons. Material for sequencing was naive CD4+ T cells sorted from blood. Regarding subset: CD45RA+ positively selected. The receptors were sampled from a young man in good health.

The V gene is TRBV7-9, the J gene TRBJ2-7, with 11 positions matching TRBD1. This CDR3 comprises 15 residues. V was clipped by 4 bases and J by 2 bases; unmatched bases: 4. Per the germline V gene, CDR1 is SEHNR and CDR2 is FQNEAQ (reference sequence). The CDR3 sequence is CASSSGTGGPYEQYF. DNA of the CDR3: TGTGCCAGCAGCTCCGGGACAGGGGGTCCCTACGAGCAGTACTTC.

The CDR3 bases are TGTGCCAGCAGCCCACCTCCCGACCCCGGCGAGACCCAGTACTTC. Protein: CASSPPPDPGETQYF. V and J are TRBV7-2 and TRBJ2-5; D is ambiguous. The germline V gene encodes CDR1 SGHTA and CDR2 FQGNSA. Trimming removed 5 bases from V and 5 bases from J, with 18 bases in between. CDR3 length: 15 residues.

The chain employs TRBV19 and TRBJ1-1; the match to TRBD1 covers 7 bases. After removal of 1 base from V and 7 bases from J, the junction contained 6 bases not matched to a gene. CDR3 size: 14 residues. Looked up from germline, CDR1 is LNHDA and CDR2 is SQIVND (reference sequence). This CDR3 reads CASSIVSDRHEAFF. The CDR3 bases are TGTGCCAGTAGTATAGTTTCGGACAGGCATGAAGCTTTCTTT.

The chain links TRBV25-1 to TRBJ2-2, with 9 bases aligning to TRBD1. The V gene end was trimmed by 1 base and the J gene end by 7 bases; junction bases not matched to a gene: 7. Germline V gene sequence: CDR1 MGHDK, CDR2 SYGVNS. This CDR3 comprises 16 residues. The CDR3 here is CASSEWGQGVGGELFF. The CDR3 DNA sequence: TGTGCCAGCAGTGAATGGGGACAGGGCGTGGGCGGGGAGCTGTTTTTT.

J is TRBJ2-2 and V is TRBV25-1, with TRBD1 matching 9 bases. With V trimmed by 6 bases and J by 3 bases, 5 bases remained unmatched. Germline V CDR1 and CDR2: MGHDK, SYGVNS. This CDR3 comprises 15 residues. In DNA, the CDR3 is TGTGCCAGCAGGGGGACAGGGCGGGACACCGGGGAGCTGTTTTTT. Translated: CASRGTGRDTGELFF.

The rearrangement links TRBV7-9 to TRBJ2-3, with 13 bases fitting TRBD2. Trimming cost V 5 bases and J 2 bases; bases outside gene matches: 7. The CDR3 contains 17 residues. Germline CDR1 reads SEHNR; CDR2 reads FQNEAQ (reference sequence). The CDR3 nucleotides read TGTGCCAGCAGCCTGACTAGCGGGAGGCCTTACACAGATACGCAGTATTTT. Amino acid sequence: CASSLTSGRPYTDTQYF.

The chain couples TRBV6-1 to TRBJ2-7; perhaps D is TRBD1 or TRBD2 (5 bases each). The CDR3 loop spans 14 amino acids. Germline CDR1 is MNHNS and CDR2 is SASEGT. Deletions cut 7 bases from V and 4 bases from J, with 17 bases between. CDR3 in DNA: TGTGCCAGCAACCCGGGACGGAAGAATTACGAGCAGTACTTC. Translating gives CASNPGRKNYEQYF.

The V gene is TRBV27, the J gene TRBJ1-6; 8 positions match TRBD1. With 5 bases clipped from V and 7 bases from J, the junction kept 4 bases outside the gene matches. Germline V gene data show CDR1 as MNHEY and CDR2 as SMNVEV (reference sequence). The CDR3 covers 14 residues. The CDR3 DNA follows: TGTGCCAGCAGTAATAGGACAGGGAATTCACCCCTCCACTTT. Its translation is CASSNRTGNSPLHF.

V usage is TRBV9 and J usage is TRBJ2-2; 12 bases are a match to TRBD2. V lost 3 bases to trimming and J lost 3 bases; unmatched junction nucleotides: 3. Germline V gene sequence: CDR1 SGDLS, CDR2 YYNGEE. The CDR3 is 16 residues long. The CDR3 region has the DNA TGTGCCAGCAGCGCGACTAGCGGGAGAGACACCGGGGAGCTGTTTTTT. It is translated as CASSATSGRDTGELFF.

The chain uses TRBV10-1 and TRBJ2-5, with a weak D call TRBD2 (6 bases). The ends were cut back, 0 bases at V and 5 bases at J, with 13 bases in the middle. In germline, CDR1 is WNHNN, CDR2 SYGVQD (reference sequence). The CDR3 is 15 amino acids. Written as DNA, the CDR3 is TGCGCCAGCAGTGAGTCGCAGGGAGGTTTCGAGACCCAGTACTTC. Translated, it gives CASSESQGGFETQYF.

V gene TRBV11-3 combines with J gene TRBJ2-7; 9 nucleotides match TRBD1. The J segment lost 4 bases and the V segment lost 2 bases, leaving 6 bases of the junction unmatched. Per germline, CDR1 SGHNT and CDR2 YENEEA. The CDR3 is 15 amino acids. CDR3 coding DNA: TGTGCCAGCAGCTTAATGGGGACAGGGAAGTACGAGCAGTACTTC. This gives the protein CASSLMGTGKYEQYF. The whole variable domain, filled in from reference TRBV11-3 and TRBJ2-7, reads EAGVVQSPRYKIIEKKQPVAFWCNPISGHNTLYWYLQNLGQGPELLIRYENEEAVDDSQLPKDRFSAERLKGVDSTLKIQPAELGDSAVYLCASSLMGTGKYEQYFGPGTRLTVT.

This chain connects TRBV6-6 to TRBJ1-6; D not resolved. This CDR3 is built from 12 residues. CDR1 is MNHNY, CDR2 SVGAGI, per germline (reference sequence). Trimming removed 7 bases from V and 4 bases from J, with 5 bases in between. CDR3 protein: CASNTYNSPLHF. The CDR3 DNA reads TGTGCCAGCAACACTTATAATTCACCCCTCCACTTT.

Turning to this clone: An end of the junction does not agree with germline; a read error may underlie this. The genes are TRBV7-7 and TRBJ2-2, with a weak D call TRBD2 (5 bases). Germline CDR1 is SSHAT and CDR2 is FNYEAQ (reference sequence). There are 16 residues in the CDR3. In DNA form, the CDR3 reads TGTGCTAGCAGTCTCCTAGCAGGCACGAACACCGGGGAGCTGTTTTTT. Protein: CASSLLAGTNTGELFF.

The chain links TRBV15 to TRBJ2-3; D perhaps matches TRBD1 (6 bases). Per the germline V gene, CDR1 is LNHNV and CDR2 is YYDKDF (reference sequence). The CDR3 has 16 amino acids. V was cut by 2 bases and J by 3 bases, with 15 bases left in between. CDR3 bases: TGTGCCACCAGCAGAACCTCGACAGGTGGGACAGATACGCAGTATTTT. It is translated as CATSRTSTGGTDTQYF. Looking up the rest from reference TRBV15 and TRBJ2-3 gives the full variable domain: DAMVIQNPRYQVTQFGKPVTLSCSQTLNHNVMYWYQQKSSQAPKLLFHYYDKDFNNEADTPDNFQSRRPNTSFCFLDIRSPGLGDTAMYLCATSRTSTGGTDTQYFGPGTRLTVL.

The V call is TRBV7-9, the J call TRBJ2-1, with D tentatively TRBD2 (5 bases). V was cut by 7 bases and J by 6 bases, with 13 bases left in between. From germline, CDR1 is SEHNR and CDR2 FQNEAQ (reference sequence). The CDR3 extends over 13 amino acids. The DNA for the CDR3 is TGTGCCAGCACTAGCCTCCTAGGCAATGAGCAGTTCTTC. Its protein product is CASTSLLGNEQFF.

This chain joins TRBV5-4 and TRBJ2-7; 7 positions agree with TRBD2. The germline CDR1 and CDR2 sequences are SGHNT and YYREEE (reference sequence). The CDR3 has 15 residues. V dropped 4 bases and J dropped 2; count of bases not matched to a gene: 9. The CDR3 DNA follows: TGTGCCAGCAGCCCCCCGGAGACTAGCCCCTACGAGCAGTACTTC. It is translated as CASSPPETSPYEQYF.

The chain couples TRBV7-2 to TRBJ1-2; perhaps TRBD1 as D (5 bases). The germline V and J ends were trimmed by 1 base and 0 bases, with 21 bases remaining between them. This CDR3 is built from 19 residues. Germline V gives CDR1 SGHTA, CDR2 FQGNSA. The CDR3 bases are TGTGCCAGCAGCTTAGAAGCGGCAGGGAAAAGTTCGGCTAACTATGGCTACACCTTC. Translation: CASSLEAAGKSSANYGYTF.

The V and J genes are TRBV5-1 and TRBJ2-7, with 9 positions matching TRBD1. V gave up 4 bases and J gave up 6 bases; unmatched junction bases: 11. Germline V lookup: CDR1 SGHRS, CDR2 YFSETQ. The CDR3 is made up of 15 amino acids. In nucleotides, the CDR3 is TGCGCCAGCAGCCCACAGGGGGCGGTAGGGTCCGAGCAGTACTTC. Translated: CASSPQGAVGSEQYF. Full variable domain (rest looked up from reference TRBV5-1 and TRBJ2-7): KAGVTQTPRYLIKTRGQQVTLSCSPISGHRSVSWYQQTPGQGLQFLFEYFSETQRNKGNFPGRFSGRQFSNSRSEMNVSTLELGDSALYLCASSPQGAVGSEQYFGPGTRLTVT.

V usage is TRBV2 and J usage is TRBJ2-2, with D possibly being TRBD2 (5 bases). The CDR3 length is 14 residues. CDR1 and CDR2 from the germline V gene are SNHLY and FYNNEI. The germline V and J ends were trimmed by 4 bases and 3 bases, with 9 bases remaining between them. The CDR3 DNA reads as TGTGCCAGCAGTGCGAGGACTGACACCGGGGAGCTGTTTTTT. This translates into CASSARTDTGELFF.

A single count supports this clone. V gene TRBV27 combines with J gene TRBJ1-3; unclear D gene. V was pared by 5 bases and J by 4 bases, with 15 bases between. Per the germline V gene, CDR1 is MNHEY and CDR2 is SMNVEV (reference sequence). This CDR3 spans 15 amino acids. CDR3 protein: CASSESRASGNTIYF. In DNA form, the CDR3 reads TGTGCCAGCAGTGAGAGCCGGGCCTCAGGAAACACCATATATTTT.

The J gene is TRBJ1-2, the V gene TRBV25-1; 9 bases line up with TRBD1. The CDR3 consists of 13 residues. The germline CDR1 and CDR2 sequences are MGHDK and SYGVNS. Trimming took 3 bases from V and 12 from J; bases not matched to a gene: 8. This CDR3 is CASSESGQGRNTF. The DNA for the CDR3 is TGTGCCAGCAGTGAGTCGGGACAGGGCAGAAACACCTTC.

The chain combines TRBV5-8 with TRBJ1-1; D uncertain. Germline loops: CDR1 SGHTS, CDR2 YDEGEE. Trimming took off 5 bases at V and 5 bases at J, with 4 bases between the two ends. The CDR3 is 10 residues long. CDR3 DNA sequence: TGTGCCAGCAGGTTGACTGAAGCTTTCTTT. This codes for CASRLTEAFF.

On this clone itself: Other DNA sequences within the sample encode an identical CDR3. The chain combines TRBV4-3 with TRBJ2-1; TRBD2 might be the D (5 bases). Trimming left V 0 bases short and J 2 bases short, with 14 bases between. This CDR3 region has 17 residues. Germline V gene data show CDR1 as LGHNA and CDR2 as YSLEER. CDR3 in amino acids: CASSQDFRDWTYNEQFF. The CDR3 nucleotides read TGCGCCAGCAGCCAAGATTTCCGGGATTGGACCTACAATGAGCAGTTCTTC.

This chain links TRBV28 with TRBJ2-2; D unresolved. CDR1 MDHEN and CDR2 SYDVKM come from the germline V gene. The CDR3 is 11 residues long. Deletions cut 6 bases from V and 7 bases from J, with 6 bases between. The CDR3 loop is CASRTIGELFF. The CDR3 DNA reads as TGTGCCAGCAGGACGATCGGGGAGCTGTTTTTT.

The genes are TRBV4-2 and TRBJ1-2; no clear D gene. Between the trimmed V and J ends, which lost 0 bases and 4 bases, there was a span of 12 bases. Germline assignment: CDR1 LGHNA and CDR2 YNFKEQ. The CDR3 contains 15 residues. CDR3 DNA: TGTGCCAGCAGCCAAGATTTGGACGGCACCTATGGCTACACCTTC. It is translated as CASSQDLDGTYGYTF.

This clone was seen a single time. Other DNA sequences in the same sample also yield this CDR3. The V and J genes are TRBV6-5 and TRBJ1-1, with D hard to call. This CDR3 has 12 amino acids. The germline gives CDR1 MNHEY, CDR2 SVGAGI. V was cut by 0 bases and J by 7 bases, with 6 bases left in between. The CDR3 region has the DNA TGTGCCAGCAGTTACTCGCAAGGTGAAGCTTTCTTT. Its translation is CASSYSQGEAFF.

As regards this clone: Other DNA sequences in the sample encode the same CDR3. The rearrangement uses TRBV11-2 and TRBJ2-7, with D uncertain. This CDR3 has 14 amino acids. V dropped 1 base and J dropped 0 bases, with 7 bases sitting between them. Germline V gene lookup returns CDR1 SGHAT and CDR2 FQNNGV. This CDR3 is CASSLGVSSYEQYF. As DNA, the CDR3 is TGTGCCAGCAGCTTAGGTGTGAGCTCCTACGAGCAGTACTTC.